This entry lists 21 T cell receptor beta chains sequenced from one sample in a study of shared T cell receptors in the human thymus. Only in-frame clones appear in the TCRdb table, and some are missing; sequencing was by immunoSEQ multiplex PCR. The table lists about 380,000 clones, roughly 94% of them singletons. Sequencing was done on a sample of thymocytes. These receptors all come from a human donor.

The chain employs TRBV4-2 and TRBJ2-7; 7 bases match TRBD1. Trimming at V came to 0 bases and at J to 1 base, leaving 3 bases not matched to a gene. CDR1 and CDR2 from the germline V gene are LGHNA and YNFKEQ. CDR3 size: 15 residues. The CDR3 DNA is TGTGCCAGCAGCCAAGATGTGGACAGGTCCTACGAGCAGTACTTC. It encodes CASSQDVDRSYEQYF.

Written as DNA, the CDR3 is TGCGCCAGCAGCCCCCTCTCACAAGGACCCCAGCATTTT. Residues: CASSPLSQGPQHF. This chain joins TRBV4-1 and TRBJ1-5; D is ambiguous. CDR1 is MGHRA, CDR2 YSYEKL, per germline. The CDR3 contains 13 residues. With 4 bases removed from V and 10 bases from J, the gap between germline ends came to 14 bases.

The chain has TRBV5-6 and TRBJ2-4; the D gene is possibly TRBD2 (8 bases). In germline, CDR1 is SGHDT, CDR2 YYEEEE. Deletions cut 4 bases from V and 3 bases from J, with 23 bases between. CDR3 length: 18 residues. The CDR3 sequence is CASSLGTAGVLIKNIQYF. CDR3 nucleotide sequence: TGTGCCAGCAGCCTGGGGACAGCGGGGGTTTTAATCAAAAACATTCAGTACTTC.

CDR3 nucleotides: TGTGCCAGCAGAGGATCCGGGTCAGGGGGGGGATGGGAGCAGTACTTC. It specifies CASRGSGSGGGWEQYF. The rearrangement links TRBV27 to TRBJ2-7; D is tentatively TRBD1 or TRBD2 (7 bases each). V was pared by 6 bases and J by 7 bases, with 25 bases between. From germline, CDR1 is MNHEY and CDR2 SMNVEV (reference sequence). The CDR3 is 16 residues long.

This clone was detected only a few times. Relative to the germline gene, one junction end is altered; a read error may explain this. The genes are TRBV27 and TRBJ1-1; 8 bases line up with TRBD1. CDR1 is MNHEY, CDR2 SMNVEV, per germline (reference sequence). The CDR3 is 14 residues long. The CDR3 nucleotides read TGTGCCAGCAGTATACGGACAGGGAACGCTGAAGCTTTCTTT. Residues: CASSIRTGNAEAFF.

This rearrangement joins TRBV27 to TRBJ2-1; D may be TRBD2 (5 bases). V was trimmed by 4 bases and J by 5 bases, leaving 15 bases between them. There are 15 residues in the CDR3. Germline CDR1 reads MNHEY; CDR2 reads SMNVEV (reference sequence). The CDR3 spells CASSSYRSANNEQFF. The CDR3 DNA sequence: TGTGCCAGCAGTTCTTACCGTAGCGCCAACAATGAGCAGTTCTTC.

The V and J genes are TRBV18 and TRBJ2-7, with a possible D match to TRBD1 (6 bases). This CDR3 has 16 amino acids. Germline CDR1 and CDR2: KGHSH and LQKENI. The V end lost 2 bases, the J end lost 0 bases, and 14 bases lay between the germline ends. The CDR3 DNA follows: TGTGCCAGCTCACCAATCGGACAGCTCCACTCCTACGAGCAGTACTTC. Its protein is CASSPIGQLHSYEQYF.

The CDR3 region has the DNA TGTGCCAGCAGCACGGACAGGGCATCCTATGGCTACACCTTC. It codes for CASSTDRASYGYTF. V is TRBV28 and J is TRBJ1-2; 8 nucleotides line up with TRBD1. This CDR3 is 14 amino acids long. Unmatched junction bases numbered 7, after V lost 6 bases and J lost 4 bases. The germline CDR1 and CDR2 sequences are MDHEN and SYDVKM.

The chain uses TRBV5-4 and TRBJ2-7; 7 positions agree with TRBD2. Germline CDR1 is SGHNT and CDR2 is YYREEE (reference sequence). The CDR3 is 12 residues long. J was trimmed by 2 bases and V by 4 bases; bases with no gene match: 0. This CDR3 is CASSRGAYEQYF. The CDR3 bases are TGTGCCAGCAGCCGGGGGGCCTACGAGCAGTACTTC.

The V gene is TRBV18, the J gene TRBJ2-1, with D perhaps being TRBD1 or TRBD2 (6 bases each). V gave up 8 bases and J gave up 8 bases, with 25 bases separating them. Germline V gives CDR1 KGHSH, CDR2 LQKENI. The CDR3 is 16 residues long. The CDR3 sequence is CASTPRGARVRYEQFF. The CDR3 DNA reads as TGTGCCAGCACCCCGAGGGGGGCCAGGGTAAGGTATGAGCAGTTCTTC.

This chain links TRBV20-1 with TRBJ2-3; TRBD2 agrees at 11 bases. CDR1 DFQATT and CDR2 SNEGSKA come from the germline V gene (reference sequence). V trimming: 4 bases; J trimming: 10 bases; junction bases outside the gene matches: 1. The CDR3 extends over 11 amino acids. The CDR3 nucleotides are TGCAGTGCTAAGACTAGCGGGGCGCAGTATTTT. Its protein is CSAKTSGAQYF.

V is TRBV2 and J is TRBJ2-1, with D possibly being TRBD1 (6 bases). V was trimmed by 7 bases and J by 5 bases, leaving 12 bases between them. This CDR3 comprises 13 residues. CDR1 and CDR2 from the germline V gene are SNHLY and FYNNEI. CDR3 residues: CASMGAPNNEQFF. In nucleotides, the CDR3 is TGTGCCAGCATGGGGGCCCCTAACAATGAGCAGTTCTTC.

The chain has TRBV5-4 and TRBJ1-2; D not resolved. The CDR3 length is 15 residues. V shed 3 bases and J shed 9 bases, with 21 bases lying between them. Germline-derived CDR1 and CDR2 are SGHNT and YYREEE (reference sequence). CDR3 DNA sequence: TGTGCCAGCAGCTCCGCGCTAGAGTTTAGGATCAGCTACACCTTC. As protein: CASSSALEFRISYTF.

The chain recombines TRBV25-1 with TRBJ2-2; 7 nucleotides line up with TRBD2. Germline CDR1 is MGHDK and CDR2 is SYGVNS. V was pared by 2 bases and J by 3 bases, with 9 bases of the junction left unmatched. The CDR3 extends over 17 amino acids. CDR3 nucleotides: TGTGCCAGCAGTGAAAACGGACTAGGGTGGGACACCGGGGAGCTGTTTTTT. Translating it yields CASSENGLGWDTGELFF.

The chain recombines TRBV19 with TRBJ2-5, with 11 bases identical to TRBD2. V was clipped by 5 bases and J by 0 bases; unmatched bases: 5. In germline, CDR1 is LNHDA, CDR2 SQIVND (reference sequence). The CDR3 covers 16 residues. The CDR3 sequence is CASSPRTSGYQETQYF. CDR3 bases: TGTGCCAGTAGTCCCAGGACTAGCGGGTACCAAGAGACCCAGTACTTC.

V is TRBV11-2 and J is TRBJ2-5; TRBD2 aligns across 9 bases. The germline V gene encodes CDR1 SGHAT and CDR2 FQNNGV. This CDR3 has 15 amino acids. J gave up 2 bases and V 5 bases, and 6 bases lay outside the gene matches. The CDR3 spells CASSVRLADQETQYF. The DNA for the CDR3 is TGTGCCAGCAGCGTCCGACTAGCGGATCAAGAGACCCAGTACTTC. Together with reference TRBV11-2 and TRBJ2-5, the CDR3 gives the full variable domain: EAGVAQSPRYKIIEKRQSVAFWCNPISGHATLYWYQQILGQGPKLLIQFQNNGVVDDSQLPKDRFSAERLKGVDSTLKIQPAKLEDSAVYLCASSVRLADQETQYFGPGTRLLVL.

This chain joins TRBV7-8 and TRBJ1-1; weak D call: TRBD1 (5 bases). V gave up 3 bases and J gave up 1 base, with 12 bases separating them. CDR1 is SGHVS and CDR2 is FQNEAQ in the germline V gene. The CDR3 consists of 15 residues. The CDR3 sequence is CASSLRGRQNTEAFF. The CDR3, as DNA: TGTGCCAGCAGCTTGAGGGGACGGCAGAACACTGAAGCTTTCTTT.

This chain joins TRBV6-5 and TRBJ2-1; 9 nucleotides agree with TRBD2. Germline trimming cut 3 bases from V and 7 bases from J; bases unmatched to any gene: 4. CDR3 length: 14 residues. Germline loops: CDR1 MNHEY, CDR2 SVGAGI. CDR3 region: CASSYAGGLNEQFF. DNA of the CDR3: TGTGCCAGCAGTTATGCGGGAGGGCTAAATGAGCAGTTCTTC.

The count of this clone is one. The chain is built from TRBV4-2 and TRBJ2-7; 15 bases are a match to TRBD2. Germline CDR1 is LGHNA and CDR2 is YNFKEQ. The CDR3 spans 17 residues. The trim removed 6 bases at V and 5 bases at J, leaving 11 bases unmatched. The CDR3 nucleotides are TGTGCCAGCAGTCACCAAGGACTAGCGGGAGGGCCTGACGAGCAGTACTTC. Protein sequence: CASSHQGLAGGPDEQYF.

The genes are TRBV6-5 and TRBJ2-4; the D is unclear. CDR3 size: 13 residues. In germline, CDR1 is MNHEY, CDR2 SVGAGI. V gave up 6 bases and J gave up 7 bases, with 13 bases separating them. CDR3 sequence (DNA): TGTGCCAGCAGGAAAAAAACCGAGAACATTCAGTACTTC. Translating it yields CASRKKTENIQYF.

The J gene is TRBJ1-2, the V gene TRBV2; unclear D gene. The CDR3 is made up of 13 amino acids. V dropped 3 bases and J dropped 1 base, with 6 bases sitting between them. Per the germline V gene, CDR1 is SNHLY and CDR2 is FYNNEI. CDR3: CASSDRVNYGYTF. The CDR3 region has the DNA TGTGCCAGCAGTGATCGAGTTAACTATGGCTACACCTTC.